The next 16 T cell receptor beta chains were all read from a single sample in a study of cytomegalovirus exposure and HLA in healthy donors. Use of 60 Vbeta and 13 Jbeta primers characterized the PCR. Sequenced by immunoSEQ multiplex PCR; TCRdb stores in-frame clones only, minus some. The profile covers 70,000 to 85,000 clones, with under 80% appearing a single time and more than 8% taken by the ten largest. Sequenced input: PBMCs. These receptors originate from a man aged 35 to 55 in good health and CMV-seropositive.

The chain has TRBV2 and TRBJ2-5; 8 bases match TRBD1. The length of the CDR3 is 13 residues. The ends lost 5 bases at V and 7 bases at J; junction bases unmatched: 6. Germline lookup yields CDR1 SNHLY and CDR2 FYNNEI. The CDR3 loop is CASSSGGRGTQYF. The CDR3 DNA is TGTGCCAGCAGTTCAGGGGGCCGAGGGACCCAGTACTTC.

The genes are TRBV5-4 and TRBJ2-3; 8 nucleotides agree with TRBD2. Per germline, CDR1 SGHNT and CDR2 YYREEE (reference sequence). The junction had 14 bases not matched to a gene; V was cut back by 4 bases and J by 4 bases. The CDR3 is 17 amino acids. CDR3 protein: CASSARVGSGVSDTQYF. In DNA form, the CDR3 reads TGTGCCAGCAGCGCCCGAGTGGGTAGCGGGGTCTCAGATACGCAGTATTTT.

This clone occurred a few times. The rearrangement uses TRBV18 and TRBJ2-1; 9 nucleotides match TRBD2. From germline, CDR1 is KGHSH and CDR2 LQKENI. The CDR3 contains 13 residues. Unmatched junction bases numbered 6, after V lost 11 bases and J lost 4 bases. Here the CDR3 DNA reads TGTGCCGGACGCGGGGGGGATTACAATGAGCAGTTCTTC. As protein: CAGRGGDYNEQFF.

CDR3 in amino acids: CASSRTEQETQYF. In DNA, the CDR3 is TGTGCCAGCAGTAGGACAGAACAAGAGACCCAGTACTTC. The gene calls are TRBV5-4 and TRBJ2-5, with D possibly TRBD1 on 6 matching bases. CDR1 and CDR2 from the germline V gene are SGHNT and YYREEE (reference sequence). V was trimmed by 5 bases and J by 2 bases, leaving 10 bases between them. This CDR3 is built from 13 residues.

The V call is TRBV2, the J call TRBJ1-3; D uncertain. Germline CDR1 is SNHLY and CDR2 is FYNNEI. With 0 bases removed from V and 4 bases from J, the gap between germline ends came to 10 bases. The CDR3 is 15 residues long. The CDR3 loop is CASSEARNLGNTIYF. The CDR3 DNA sequence: TGTGCCAGCAGTGAAGCCAGGAATCTCGGAAACACCATATATTTT. Combining the CDR3 with reference TRBV2 and TRBJ1-3 gives the whole variable domain EPEVTQTPSHQVTQMGQEVILRCVPISNHLYFYWYRQILGQKVEFLVSFYNNEISEKSEIFDDQFSVERPDGSNFTLKIRSTKLEDSAMYFCASSEARNLGNTIYFGEGSWLTVV.

The V gene is TRBV19, the J gene TRBJ1-5, with 8 positions matching TRBD1. The V gene's germline CDR1 is LNHDA and CDR2 SQIVND (reference sequence). V was clipped by 10 bases and J by 2 bases; unmatched bases: 7. The CDR3 runs to 14 residues. The CDR3 DNA reads as TGTGCCACTAAGGAACAGGGGGGCAATCAGCCCCAGCATTTT. It yields the protein CATKEQGGNQPQHF.

This chain uses TRBV2 with TRBJ2-2; 11 bases are a match to TRBD1. Germline assignment: CDR1 SNHLY and CDR2 FYNNEI. The V gene end was trimmed by 7 bases and the J gene end by 6 bases; junction bases not matched to a gene: 10. The length of the CDR3 is 16 residues. The CDR3 is CASTPPGQGGAGELFF. The CDR3 nucleotides read TGTGCCAGCACCCCGCCGGGACAGGGGGGAGCCGGGGAGCTGTTTTTT.

The chain has TRBV6-1 and TRBJ2-7; D is perhaps TRBD2 (6 bases). This CDR3 is built from 12 residues. Trimming pared 10 bases from V and 5 bases from J, leaving 15 bases between. The germline V gene encodes CDR1 MNHNS and CDR2 SASEGT. In DNA form, the CDR3 reads TGTGCCACAGAGGCGGGGAGGCACGAGCAGTACTTC. As protein: CATEAGRHEQYF.

This clone has only a few counts. The CDR3 loop is CASRLSDGYSYEQYF. CDR3 bases: TGTGCCAGCAGACTATCCGACGGATACTCCTACGAGCAGTACTTC. The chain uses TRBV6-5 and TRBJ2-7, with D hard to call. This CDR3 has 15 residues. Germline loops: CDR1 MNHEY, CDR2 SVGAGI. Trimming took 6 bases from V and 0 from J, leaving 15 bases between them.

The rearrangement links TRBV7-6 to TRBJ1-2; D remains ambiguous. Trimming removed 4 bases from V and 8 bases from J, with 14 bases in between. The CDR3 loop spans 13 amino acids. Germline lookup yields CDR1 SGHVS and CDR2 FNYEAQ. CDR3 loop: CASSSRERAGYTF. Here the CDR3 DNA reads TGTGCCAGCAGCTCACGGGAAAGAGCCGGCTACACCTTC. The complete variable domain, with remaining parts taken from reference TRBV7-6 and TRBJ1-2, reads GAGVSQSPRYKVTKRGQDVALRCDPISGHVSLYWYRQALGQGPEFLTYFNYEAQQDKSGLPNDRFSAERPEGSISTLTIQRTEQRDSAMYRCASSSRERAGYTFGSGTRLTVV.

The rearrangement joins TRBV5-1 to TRBJ2-1; D is possibly TRBD2 (6 bases). Looked up from germline, CDR1 is SGHRS and CDR2 is YFSETQ. V gave up 1 base and J gave up 5 bases, with 13 bases separating them. The CDR3 is 15 amino acids. The CDR3 region is CASSLNDGSHNEQFF. DNA of the CDR3: TGCGCCAGCAGCTTGAACGACGGGAGCCACAATGAGCAGTTCTTC.

The chain joins TRBV11-1 to TRBJ2-2; 7 bases fit TRBD2. CDR1 SGHAT and CDR2 FQDESV come from the germline V gene (reference sequence). The J segment lost 0 bases and the V segment lost 4 bases, leaving 5 bases of the junction unmatched. This CDR3 region has 16 residues. This CDR3 is CASSSLGGANTGELFF. Written as DNA, the CDR3 is TGTGCCAGCAGCTCCTTGGGGGGGGCGAACACCGGGGAGCTGTTTTTT.

V is TRBV18 and J is TRBJ2-7, with TRBD1 identical over 10 bases. The J segment lost 4 bases and the V segment lost 3 bases, leaving 9 bases of the junction unmatched. Germline-derived CDR1 and CDR2 are KGHSH and LQKENI. The CDR3 consists of 16 residues. The CDR3 sequence: CASSPRGTGDRYEQYF. CDR3 nucleotides: TGTGCCAGCTCACCGCGCGGGACAGGGGATAGGTACGAGCAGTACTTC.

This clone appeared a few times. The genes are TRBV7-2 and TRBJ2-7, with a tentative D call TRBD1 (7 bases). The CDR3 is 13 residues long. The V and J ends lost 8 bases and 2 bases respectively, with 13 bases between them. Germline values: CDR1 SGHTA, CDR2 FQGNSA. This chain's CDR3 is CASQGGQTYEQYF. DNA for the CDR3: TGTGCCAGCCAGGGGGGACAGACCTACGAGCAGTACTTC.

This sequence joins TRBV27 and TRBJ1-2; D unresolved. The germline V gene encodes CDR1 MNHEY and CDR2 SMNVEV (reference sequence). V was shortened by 2 bases and J by 7 bases, with 11 bases between the two germline ends. The CDR3 is 13 amino acids. The CDR3 bases are TGTGCCAGCAGTTTAGGAGGTTCTGGTGGCTACACCTTC. This gives the protein CASSLGGSGGYTF.

This chain links TRBV2 with TRBJ2-3, with 12 nucleotides matching TRBD1. Trimming removed 6 bases from V and 8 bases from J; junction bases left unmatched: 12. Germline loops: CDR1 SNHLY, CDR2 FYNNEI. The length of the CDR3 is 16 residues. CDR3 sequence: CASRDPGQGAPGTQYF. The CDR3, as DNA: TGTGCCAGCAGAGATCCGGGACAGGGGGCGCCCGGTACGCAGTATTTT.